This T cell receptor (beta chain) was recorded in a study of blood T cell repertoires in COVID-19. Germline assignment: CDR1 KGHSH and CDR2 LQKENI. The CDR3 consists of 18 residues. V lost 3 bases and J lost 0, with 17 bases in between. Measured with immunoSEQ multiplex PCR; TCRdb has only the in-frame clones, and not every one. Among nearly 110,000 clones listed, roughly two thirds were seen once. The TCR comes from a human donor with acute or convalescent COVID-19. The donor label of this sample is uncertain. The sequenced sample was peripheral blood. This chain connects TRBV18 to TRBJ1-4; D possibly corresponds to TRBD1 (6 bases). CDR3 nucleotide sequence: TGTGCCAGCTCACCGTCGTCGCAGGGGCGTGCAACTAATGAAAAACTGTTTTTT. Translated, it gives CASSPSSQGRATNEKLFF.